A selection of T cell receptor beta chains follows, all from one sample in a study of sequential checkpoint blockade in melanoma. Here immunoSEQ multiplex PCR was the method, and the copy in TCRdb shows in-frame clones only, minus some. The repertoire holds approximately 9,000 clones, around 73% seen once, with about 15% in the top ten. The source was CD8+ T cells sorted from blood (inferred from file names), collected from a patient given nivolumab and ipilimumab in sequence. Every receptor here comes from a human donor with melanoma. Each CDR3 is given with its conserved first and last residue. The order of the fields is D gene, clone size, J gene, V gene, CDR3 DNA, CDR3 protein. D genes are given only for firm matches. Size tells how often a clone was seen (once, few, many) or the class of an expanded clone, and some rows leave it out.

>-|-|TRBJ1-1|TRBV30
TGTGCCTGGAGTTACGAGGGAAGTACTGAAGCTTTCTTT
CAWSYEGSTEAFF
>-|-|TRBJ2-5|TRBV5-6
TGTGCCAGCAGCTTGTCTGAGACCCAGTACTTC
CASSLSETQYF
>TRBD2|-|TRBJ2-1|TRBV6-4
TGTGCCAGCAGTGAAGGACTAGCGGTCTCCAATGAGCAGTTCTTC
CASSEGLAVSNEQFF
>TRBD1|-|TRBJ1-5|TRBV5-1
TGCGCCAGCAGCCATGGACAGGGAGGCAATCAGCCCCAGCATTTT
CASSHGQGGNQPQHF
>TRBD1|-|TRBJ1-1|TRBV6-4
TGTGCCAGCAGTGAGACAGGGGGGGGCACTGAAGCTTTCTTT
CASSETGGGTEAFF
>-|once|TRBJ2-2|TRBV12-5
TGTGCTAGTGGTTCGGCGGGGACTTTGAACACCGGGGAGCTGTTTTTT
CASGSAGTLNTGELFF
>-|-|TRBJ1-6|TRBV7-9
TGTGCCAGCAGCTTAGAGGGGTCAGCCTATAATTCACCCCTCCACTTT
CASSLEGSAYNSPLHF
>-|-|TRBJ2-5|TRBV27
TGTGCCAGCAGTTTATTGGGCAGCCAAGAGACCCAGTACTTC
CASSLLGSQETQYF
>TRBD2|-|TRBJ2-3|TRBV29-1
TGCAGCGTTGAGGTAATAGCGGGAGGCCTTAGCACAGATACGCAGTATTTT
CSVEVIAGGLSTDTQYF
>-|-|TRBJ1-1|TRBV7-9
TGTGCCAGCAGCTTACTTGGAGACGCTGAAGCTTTCTTT
CASSLLGDAEAFF
>TRBD2|-|TRBJ2-1|TRBV4-2
TGTGCCAGCAGCCAAACTAGCGGGGGGGCCAATGAGCAGTTCTTC
CASSQTSGGANEQFF
>TRBD1|-|TRBJ2-1|TRBV30
TGTGCCTGGAGTCGGGACAGGGGGCTATCTGGTGAGCAGTTCTTC
CAWSRDRGLSGEQFF
>TRBD2|-|TRBJ2-2|TRBV5-4
TGTGCCAGCAGTTTAGCGGGAGGGAGGCACACCGGGGAGCTGTTTTTT
CASSLAGGRHTGELFF
>-|-|TRBJ2-5|TRBV6-1
TGTGCCAGCAGCACAGGGATCCAAGAGACCCAGTACTTC
CASSTGIQETQYF
>TRBD1|-|TRBJ2-7|TRBV15
TGTGCCACCAGCAGAGATAGGACAGGGAGAGGATACGAGCAGTACTTC
CATSRDRTGRGYEQYF
>-|few|TRBJ1-1|TRBV6-5
TGTGCCAGCAGCCCAGGGAACACTGAAGCTTTCTTT
CASSPGNTEAFF
>TRBD1|-|TRBJ1-2|TRBV30
TGTGCCTCCATCGACAGGGGAGGTGGCTACACCTTC
CASIDRGGGYTF
>TRBD1|-|TRBJ2-1|TRBV10-1
TGCGCCAGGGGACCGGGACAGGGTAACAATGAGCAGTTCTTC
CARGPGQGNNEQFF
>-|-|TRBJ1-1|TRBV12-2
TGTGCAAGTCGCCTCTACAGGGCCATGAACACTGAAGCTTTCTTT
CASRLYRAMNTEAFF
>-|-|TRBJ1-1|TRBV4-1
TGCGCCAGCAGCCAAGATTCGAGGGACTACATGAACACTGAAGCTTTCTTT
CASSQDSRDYMNTEAFF
>TRBD2|-|TRBJ2-1|TRBV14
TGTGCCAGCAGCCTCCGACTAGCGGGGGCCCATGGGGTGCAGTTCTTC
CASSLRLAGAHGVQFF
>-|-|TRBJ2-1|TRBV27
TGTGCCAGCAGTTTATACGGTTGGGGGACTTCCTACAATGAGCAGTTCTTC
CASSLYGWGTSYNEQFF